This T cell receptor (beta chain) was identified in a study of blood T cell repertoires in COVID-19. Study context: Collection of acute and convalescent COVID-19 samples took place in the United States, Italy and Spain. Sample material is recorded as cDNA or gDNA derived from T cells, B-cell-depleted T cells, or PBMCs.

Seattle researchers signed up patients amid active infection and tracked them longitudinally. Germline CDR1 is LNHDA and CDR2 is SQIVND (reference sequence). The CDR3 is 15 amino acids. The V gene lost 1 base and the J gene lost 2 bases, with 11 bases spanning the gap. Original handling: By means of reference gene primer amplification, nucleated cell counts were estimated. Sequenced by immunoSEQ multiplex PCR; TCRdb stores in-frame clones only, minus some. V, J and clone size were drawn from that table, and D and trimming were deduced from the DNA. The table lists around 320,000 clones, around 92% of them singletons.

The chain uses TRBV19 and TRBJ2-5; tentative D call: TRBD1 (6 bases). This clonotype originated in a woman aged 25 to 39 with COVID-19, enrolled during active disease. Specimen: peripheral blood. CDR3 amino acids: CASSIAGTLQETQYF. The CDR3 bases are TGTGCCAGTAGTATAGCAGGGACATTGCAAGAGACCCAGTACTTC.